This T cell receptor beta chain was sequenced during a study of CD8+CD57+ T cells in acquired aplastic anemia. Genomic DNA was employed as the template in profiling TCR beta VDJ and CDR3. MiXCR, applied by TCRdb to the reads, yields one record per CDR3 protein. Found here are over 150,000 distinct CDR3 sequences, around half of them singletons; the top ten hold 10% to 15%. The germline V gene has CDR1 WSHSY and CDR2 SAAADI. V shed 6 bases and J shed 4 bases, with 15 bases lying between them. This CDR3 has 14 amino acids. Patients sequenced had flow cytometry evidence of CD8+CD57+ cell expansion. The receptor comes from a human donor with aplastic anemia. Sample: sorted CD4+, CD8+, or CD8+CD57+ T cells (not recorded which) from PBMCs. The chain links TRBV10-2 to TRBJ1-2, with a tentative D call TRBD1 (5 bases). In DNA form, the CDR3 reads TGCGCCAGCAGCGAGGGGTCGGGTCTCTATGGCTACACCTTC. Its translation: CASSEGSGLYGYTF.